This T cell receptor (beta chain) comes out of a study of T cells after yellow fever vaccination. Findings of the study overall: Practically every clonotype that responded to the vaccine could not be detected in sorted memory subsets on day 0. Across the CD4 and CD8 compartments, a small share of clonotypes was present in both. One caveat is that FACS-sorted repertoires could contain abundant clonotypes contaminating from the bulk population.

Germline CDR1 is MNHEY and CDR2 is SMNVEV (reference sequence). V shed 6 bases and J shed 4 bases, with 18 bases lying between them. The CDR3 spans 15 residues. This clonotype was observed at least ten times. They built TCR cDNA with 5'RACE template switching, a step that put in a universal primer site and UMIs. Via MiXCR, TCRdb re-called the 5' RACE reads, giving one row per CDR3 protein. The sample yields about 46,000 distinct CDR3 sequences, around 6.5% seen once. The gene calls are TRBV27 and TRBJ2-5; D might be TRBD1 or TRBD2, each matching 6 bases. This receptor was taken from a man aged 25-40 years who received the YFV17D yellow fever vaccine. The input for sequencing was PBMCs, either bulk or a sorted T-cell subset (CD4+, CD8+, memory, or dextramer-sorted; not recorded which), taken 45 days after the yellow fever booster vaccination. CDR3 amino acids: CASSRGRGRAETQYF. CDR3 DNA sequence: TGTGCCAGCAGCCGGGGTCGGGGGCGCGCAGAGACCCAGTACTTC.